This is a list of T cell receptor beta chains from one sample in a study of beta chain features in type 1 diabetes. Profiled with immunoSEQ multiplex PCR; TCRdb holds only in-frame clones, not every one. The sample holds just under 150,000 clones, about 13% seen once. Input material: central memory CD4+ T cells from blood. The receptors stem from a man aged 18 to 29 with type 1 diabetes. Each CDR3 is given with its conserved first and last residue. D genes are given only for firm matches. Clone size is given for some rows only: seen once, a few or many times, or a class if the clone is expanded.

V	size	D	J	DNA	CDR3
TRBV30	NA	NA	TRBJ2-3	TGTGCCTGGAGTGTAGGGTCAATCAGGGGTACGCAGTATTTT	CAWSVGSIRGTQYF
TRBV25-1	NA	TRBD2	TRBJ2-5	TGTGCCAGCAGCACCCGAAGACTAGCGGGAGCAGAGACCCAGTACTTC	CASSTRRLAGAETQYF
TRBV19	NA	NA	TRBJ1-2	TGTGCCAGTAGTATGGGGGGGACGCTTTATGGCTACACCTTC	CASSMGGTLYGYTF
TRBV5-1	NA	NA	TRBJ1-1	TGCGCCAGCAGCCCGGACAGAGTGAACACTGAAGCTTTCTTT	CASSPDRVNTEAFF
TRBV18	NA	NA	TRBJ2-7	TGTGCCAGCTCACCAGATAGGGGGGAGCAGTACTTC	CASSPDRGEQYF
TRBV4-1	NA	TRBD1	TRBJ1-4	TGCGCCAGCAGCCAAGGGACAGGGAGGCCCGAAAAACTGTTTTTT	CASSQGTGRPEKLFF
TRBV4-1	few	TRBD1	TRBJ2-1	TGCGCCAGCAGCCGAAACCCGGGACAGGGGGCTTTACACAATGAGCAGTTCTTC	CASSRNPGQGALHNEQFF
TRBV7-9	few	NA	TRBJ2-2	TGTGCCAGCAGGAGACAGTTGTCGAACACCGGGGAGCTGTTTTTT	CASRRQLSNTGELFF
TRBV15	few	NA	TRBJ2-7	TGTGCCACCAGCAGAAGGGGGTCAGACGAGCAGTACTTC	CATSRRGSDEQYF
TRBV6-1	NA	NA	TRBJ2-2	TGTGCCAGCAGTGATATTGGTAACACCGGGGAGCTGTTTTTT	CASSDIGNTGELFF
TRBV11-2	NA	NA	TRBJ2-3	TGTGCCAGCAGCCCCGAGGTGGCTACAGATACGCAGTATTTT	CASSPEVATDTQYF
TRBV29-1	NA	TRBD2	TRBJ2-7	TGCAGCGTTCGGGGGGTATCCTACGAGCAGTACTTC	CSVRGVSYEQYF
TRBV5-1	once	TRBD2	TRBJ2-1	TGCGCCAGCAGCTTGGGTCTAGCGGGGGGTCGCTACAATGAGCAGTTCTTC	CASSLGLAGGRYNEQFF
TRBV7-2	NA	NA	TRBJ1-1	TGTGCCAGCAGCTCATCTAAGGGAGGGCGGAACACTGAAGCTTTCTTT	CASSSSKGGRNTEAFF
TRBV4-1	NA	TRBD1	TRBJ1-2	TGCGCCAGCCATGGACAGGGCGATGGCTACACCTTC	CASHGQGDGYTF
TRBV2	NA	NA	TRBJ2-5	TGTGCCATCTTAGAAGTGGGACAAAGTGAGACCCAGTACTTC	CAILEVGQSETQYF
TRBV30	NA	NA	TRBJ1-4	TGTGCCTGGAGTGCCGGACCTTATAATGAAAAACTGTTTTTT	CAWSAGPYNEKLFF
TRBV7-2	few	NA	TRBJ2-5	TGTGCCAGCAGCTTAGGTTCGACTACGAGAGAGACCCAGTACTTC	CASSLGSTTRETQYF
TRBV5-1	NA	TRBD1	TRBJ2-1	TGCGCCAGCCAATTCGGACAGGGATTCTTCAATGAGCAGTTCTTC	CASQFGQGFFNEQFF
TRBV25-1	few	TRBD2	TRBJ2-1	TGTGCCAGCAGTGACCCTAGCGGGGGCCATTACAATGAGCAGTTCTTC	CASSDPSGGHYNEQFF
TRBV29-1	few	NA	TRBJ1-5	TGCAGCGTTCGCCGGGACAGCAATCAGCCCCAGCATTTT	CSVRRDSNQPQHF
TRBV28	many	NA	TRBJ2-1	TGTGCCAGCAGCCGATTCTCCGGGACGCCAATTCAGTTCTTC	CASSRFSGTPIQFF